Below are 25 T cell receptor beta chains sequenced from a single sample in a study of cytomegalovirus exposure and HLA in healthy donors. The PCR made use of 60 Vbeta and 13 Jbeta primers. Assay: immunoSEQ multiplex PCR; the TCRdb copy retains only in-frame clones and omits some. The sample contains about 98,000 clones, roughly 70% of which appear only once. The sample comprised PBMCs. All receptors derive from a man aged 45-65 years in good health and CMV-seronegative.

This clone turned up a few times. The chain has TRBV14 and TRBJ2-7, with 8 bases that match TRBD2. The CDR3 is made up of 17 amino acids. Germline lookup yields CDR1 SGHDN and CDR2 FVKESK. V shed 4 bases and J 0 bases; nucleotides not matched to a gene: 11. DNA of the CDR3: TGTGCCAGCAGCCCGCGTCGACTAGCGTCCAGCTCCTACGAGCAGTACTTC. It specifies CASSPRRLASSSYEQYF.

This chain links TRBV11-3 with TRBJ2-3, with unresolved D. Germline values: CDR1 SGHNT, CDR2 YENEEA. Trimming left V 3 bases short and J 4 bases short, with 5 bases between. The CDR3 spans 12 residues. The CDR3 is CASSFDSDTQYF. The DNA of the CDR3 is TGTGCCAGCAGCTTCGACTCAGATACGCAGTATTTT.

The V gene is TRBV6-6, the J gene TRBJ1-2; a weak D match, TRBD1 (5 bases). The V gene's germline CDR1 is MNHNY and CDR2 SVGAGI (reference sequence). Between the trimmed V and J ends, which lost 2 bases and 4 bases, there was a span of 11 bases. This CDR3 spans 14 amino acids. The chain's CDR3 is CASSYAGGSYGYTF. The CDR3 DNA reads TGTGCCAGCAGTTACGCGGGGGGAAGCTATGGCTACACCTTC.

The chain links TRBV18 to TRBJ2-3; 10 bases map to TRBD1. V gave up 0 bases and J gave up 1 base; unmatched junction bases: 4. The germline CDR1 and CDR2 sequences are KGHSH and LQKENI. This CDR3 spans 17 amino acids. As DNA, the CDR3 is TGTGCCAGCTCACCACCGTTCGGGACAGGGGGCACAGATACGCAGTATTTT. Amino acids: CASSPPFGTGGTDTQYF. The full variable domain, its missing parts supplied by reference TRBV18 and TRBJ2-3, is NAGVMQNPRHLVRRRGQEARLRCSPMKGHSHVYWYRQLPEEGLKFMVYLQKENIIDESGMPKERFSAEFPKEGPSILRIQQVVRGDSAAYFCASSPPFGTGGTDTQYFGPGTRLTVL.

V is TRBV28 and J is TRBJ1-6; a possible D gene is TRBD1 (5 bases). This CDR3 spans 14 amino acids. Germline CDR1 is MDHEN and CDR2 is SYDVKM. V lost 3 bases and J 7 bases, leaving 10 bases between the germline ends. The CDR3 DNA reads as TGTGCCAGCAGTTTGGGGACTGGAAATTCACCCCTCCACTTT. Its translation: CASSLGTGNSPLHF.

The genes are TRBV11-2 and TRBJ2-2, with 11 bases that match TRBD2. CDR1 and CDR2 (germline): SGHAT, FQNNGV. V trimming: 5 bases; J trimming: 1 base; junction bases outside the gene matches: 3. The CDR3 consists of 16 residues. The CDR3 DNA reads as TGTGCCAGCAGCCCACTAGCGGGAGAGAACACCGGGGAGCTGTTTTTT. Its translation is CASSPLAGENTGELFF.

The rearrangement joins TRBV6-5 to TRBJ1-1; D is perhaps TRBD1 (5 bases). V was pared by 3 bases and J by 5 bases, with 10 bases between. Germline CDR1 MNHEY, CDR2 SVGAGI. The CDR3 contains 13 residues. The CDR3 spells CASSYTGVTEAFF. For the CDR3, the DNA is TGTGCCAGCAGTTATACGGGGGTAACTGAAGCTTTCTTT.

The J gene is TRBJ1-2, the V gene TRBV27, with 8 positions matching TRBD1. CDR3 size: 12 residues. With 5 bases clipped from V and 5 bases from J, the junction kept 1 base outside the gene matches. Germline CDR1 and CDR2: MNHEY and SMNVEV (reference sequence). CDR3 bases: TGTGCCAGCAGTGGACAGGGTTATGGCTACACCTTC. Its translation is CASSGQGYGYTF.

The chain is built from TRBV30 and TRBJ2-2, with 7 nucleotides matching TRBD2. In germline, CDR1 is GTSNPN, CDR2 SVGIG (reference sequence). The length of the CDR3 is 12 residues. CDR3 nucleotides: TGTGGGCGGGGGATAAACACCGGGGAGCTGTTTTTT. Translation: CGRGINTGELFF.

This clone was seen more than once but under ten times. The chain recombines TRBV6-5 with TRBJ2-7; 7 bases fit TRBD2. The germline CDR1 and CDR2 sequences are MNHEY and SVGAGI. J was trimmed by 2 bases and V by 4 bases; bases with no gene match: 5. The CDR3 sequence is 14 residues long. The CDR3 DNA sequence: TGTGCCAGCAGTTGGACTAGTAAGGCCTACGAGCAGTACTTC. Protein product: CASSWTSKAYEQYF.

This sequence joins TRBV2 and TRBJ1-2; TRBD1 agrees at 9 bases. With V trimmed by 6 bases and J by 13 bases, 15 bases remained unmatched. Germline V gene sequence: CDR1 SNHLY, CDR2 FYNNEI. The CDR3 consists of 14 residues. This chain's CDR3 is CASRVQGAGSQVTF. The CDR3 DNA reads TGTGCCAGCAGAGTACAGGGGGCTGGTAGCCAAGTCACCTTC.

This sequence joins TRBV2 and TRBJ1-3, with no clear D. Germline CDR1 reads SNHLY; CDR2 reads FYNNEI. The V and J ends lost 7 bases and 7 bases respectively, with 20 bases between them. This CDR3 region has 15 residues. Written as DNA, the CDR3 is TGTGCCAGCACTGGGGAGGCCGAAACGATTAACACCATATATTTT. Its protein product is CASTGEAETINTIYF.

The CDR3: CASSLDLAGKYNEQFF. DNA of the CDR3: TGCGCCAGCAGCTTGGATCTAGCGGGGAAGTACAATGAGCAGTTCTTC. This rearrangement joins TRBV5-1 to TRBJ2-1; 9 bases are shared with TRBD2. The J segment lost 4 bases and the V segment lost 0 bases, leaving 5 bases of the junction unmatched. The CDR3 length is 16 residues. Germline V gives CDR1 SGHRS, CDR2 YFSETQ.

The V gene is TRBV27, the J gene TRBJ2-5; TRBD2 matches 7 bases. Near its end, the DNA agrees better with TRBJ2-7, so the J call may be wrong. The length of the CDR3 is 15 residues. Looked up from germline, CDR1 is MNHEY and CDR2 is SMNVEV (reference sequence). CDR3: CASSSPAGRPYEQYF. The CDR3 DNA follows: TGTGCCAGCAGTTCGCCAGCGGGAAGACCCTACGAGCAGTACTTC.

This clone was seen just once. The chain joins TRBV30 to TRBJ2-7; 10 bases are a match to TRBD1. The CDR3 covers 14 residues. The germline CDR1 and CDR2 sequences are GTSNPN and SVGIG (reference sequence). J lost 7 bases, V lost 2 bases, and 8 bases had no gene match. The CDR3 loop is CAWSSGTGVREQYF. The CDR3 region has the DNA TGTGCCTGGAGTTCCGGGACAGGGGTGAGAGAGCAGTACTTC.

In DNA form, the CDR3 reads TGCGCCAGCAGCTTGGCCGACAGAAACTATGGCTACACCTTC. It translates to CASSLADRNYGYTF. The rearrangement links TRBV5-1 to TRBJ1-2; a possible D gene is TRBD1 (5 bases). Trimming removed 0 bases at V and 2 bases at J, with 8 bases between. Germline assignment: CDR1 SGHRS and CDR2 YFSETQ. This CDR3 region has 14 residues.

This clone has a single count. The chain couples TRBV18 to TRBJ2-3; D ambiguous. The length of the CDR3 is 13 residues. Trimming took off 6 bases at V and 0 bases at J, with 7 bases between the two ends. The germline V gene has CDR1 KGHSH and CDR2 LQKENI. For the CDR3, the DNA is TGTGCCAGCTCTAGCCATAGCACAGATACGCAGTATTTT. Its protein is CASSSHSTDTQYF.

This rearrangement joins TRBV28 to TRBJ2-5; 8 bases fit TRBD2. The end of the DNA fits TRBJ2-7 better, so the J call may be wrong. Germline V CDR1 and CDR2: MDHEN, SYDVKM. The CDR3 spans 15 residues. The CDR3: CASSLRSGVLYEQYF. CDR3 coding DNA: TGTGCCAGCAGTTTGCGTAGCGGGGTCCTCTACGAGCAGTACTTC.

This chain connects TRBV7-2 to TRBJ1-1, with a weak D call TRBD1 (5 bases). The germline CDR1 and CDR2 sequences are SGHTA and FQGNSA. The germline V and J ends were trimmed by 2 bases and 1 base, with 11 bases remaining between them. This CDR3 has 15 amino acids. Here the CDR3 reads CASSLRVQGNTEAFF. In nucleotides, the CDR3 is TGTGCCAGCAGCTTAAGGGTGCAGGGGAACACTGAAGCTTTCTTT.

This clone showed up just a few times. V usage is TRBV5-4 and J usage is TRBJ1-1; 7 bases are shared with TRBD1. With V trimmed by 5 bases and J by 8 bases, 15 bases remained unmatched. Germline values: CDR1 SGHNT, CDR2 YYREEE (reference sequence). This CDR3 is 15 amino acids long. CDR3 region: CASRYNDRAWNEAFF. Here the CDR3 DNA reads TGTGCCAGCAGATATAACGACAGGGCTTGGAACGAAGCTTTCTTT.

V gene TRBV6-6 combines with J gene TRBJ2-5, with 12 bases identical to TRBD2. Germline trimming cut 8 bases from V and 7 bases from J; bases unmatched to any gene: 8. The germline gives CDR1 MNHNY, CDR2 SVGAGI (reference sequence). The CDR3 length is 14 residues. The CDR3 region has the DNA TGTGCCAGCCGGACTAGCGGGGTCCGGGGGACCCAGTACTTC. Residues: CASRTSGVRGTQYF.

The rearrangement joins TRBV5-4 to TRBJ1-2; the D is unclear. In germline, CDR1 is SGHNT, CDR2 YYREEE (reference sequence). This CDR3 region has 12 residues. Trimming left V 0 bases short and J 4 bases short, with 4 bases between. DNA of the CDR3: TGTGCCAGCAGCTTGGACAGCTATGGCTACACCTTC. This sequence encodes CASSLDSYGYTF.

This clone was seen a handful of times. The chain joins TRBV5-5 to TRBJ1-1, with D possibly TRBD1 on 5 matching bases. Trimming pared 2 bases from V and 5 bases from J, leaving 10 bases between. CDR3 length equals 13 residues. Germline CDR1 is SGHKS and CDR2 is YYEKEE (reference sequence). The CDR3 sequence: CASSLAGRTEAFF. The CDR3 DNA reads as TGTGCCAGCAGCTTAGCAGGGAGGACTGAAGCTTTCTTT.

This chain links TRBV11-2 with TRBJ2-2; TRBD1 matches at 8 bases. The CDR3 contains 14 residues. The J segment lost 3 bases and the V segment lost 6 bases, leaving 3 bases of the junction unmatched. Germline V gene sequence: CDR1 SGHAT, CDR2 FQNNGV. This CDR3 reads CASRTTGDTGELFF. The CDR3, as DNA: TGTGCCAGCAGGACGACAGGGGACACCGGGGAGCTGTTTTTT.

The chain has TRBV5-1 and TRBJ1-1; D unresolved. The CDR3 is 13 residues long. Germline CDR1 reads SGHRS; CDR2 reads YFSETQ. V was pared by 4 bases and J by 7 bases, with 14 bases between. Written as DNA, the CDR3 is TGCGCCAGCAGCGGCGACTTCCCAGTTGAAGCTTTCTTT. This encodes CASSGDFPVEAFF.